These 2 T cell receptor beta chains came from one sample sequenced in a study of cytomegalovirus exposure and HLA in healthy donors. With 60 Vbeta and 13 Jbeta primers, the PCR was carried out. Profiled with immunoSEQ multiplex PCR; TCRdb holds only in-frame clones, not every one. The sample includes approximately 24,000 clones, around 70% seen only once; the top ten take 4% to 4.5%. The sequenced sample consisted of PBMCs. The receptor source for this set is a woman aged 45-65 years in good health and CMV-seronegative.

The chain is built from TRBV10-2 and TRBJ2-7; 7 bases align to TRBD1. V lost 10 bases and J lost 3; bases outside the gene matches: 12. The germline CDR1 and CDR2 sequences are WSHSY and SAAADI. This CDR3 has 14 residues. In DNA, the CDR3 is TGCGCCACCGCCCGGGACAGTATGGACTACGAGCAGTACTTC. Amino acid sequence: CATARDSMDYEQYF.

J is TRBJ2-5 and V is TRBV30; 14 nucleotides align to TRBD2. The CDR3 length is 18 residues. CDR1 is GTSNPN, CDR2 SVGIG, per germline (reference sequence). The V and J ends lost 5 bases and 3 bases, in that order; junction bases with no gene match: 14. The chain's CDR3 is CAWPLPGLAGGTEETQYF. In DNA form, the CDR3 reads TGTGCCTGGCCTCTCCCCGGACTAGCGGGGGGCACGGAAGAGACCCAGTACTTC.